This T cell receptor beta chain was profiled in a study of T cell responses to AZD1222 COVID-19 vaccine. TCRdb's copy holds only in-frame clones and misses some; the assay was immunoSEQ multiplex PCR. Of 180,000 or so clones in the sample, 90% to 95% are singletons; the top ten hold less than 3%. Trimming shortened V by 0 bases and J by 0 bases, and 11 bases separated the two germline ends. The CDR3 is 16 residues long. Germline V gives CDR1 SGDLS, CDR2 YYNGEE. This TCR came from an adult in good health. V usage is TRBV9 and J usage is TRBJ2-3; D is perhaps TRBD1 (6 bases). Sequencing was performed on peripheral blood, taken on day 0 of AZD1222 vaccination. Written as DNA, the CDR3 is TGTGCCAGCAGCGTAGCAGGGGTTGGGAGCACAGATACGCAGTATTTT. This encodes CASSVAGVGSTDTQYF.